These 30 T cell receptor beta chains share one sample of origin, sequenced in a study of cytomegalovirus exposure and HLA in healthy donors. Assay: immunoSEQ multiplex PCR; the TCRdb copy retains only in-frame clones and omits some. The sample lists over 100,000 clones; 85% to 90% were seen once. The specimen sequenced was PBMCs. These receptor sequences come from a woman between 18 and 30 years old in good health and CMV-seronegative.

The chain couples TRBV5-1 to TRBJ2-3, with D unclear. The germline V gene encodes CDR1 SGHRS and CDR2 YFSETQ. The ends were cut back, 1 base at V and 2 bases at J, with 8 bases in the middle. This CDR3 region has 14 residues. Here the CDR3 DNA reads TGCGCCAGCAGCTTGTTACAGAACACAGATACGCAGTATTTT. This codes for CASSLLQNTDTQYF.

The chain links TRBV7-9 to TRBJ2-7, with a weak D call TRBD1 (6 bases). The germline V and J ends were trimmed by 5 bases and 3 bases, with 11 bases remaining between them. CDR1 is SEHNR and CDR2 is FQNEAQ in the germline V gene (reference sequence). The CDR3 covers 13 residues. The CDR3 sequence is CASSPLTGYEQYF. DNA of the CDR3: TGTGCCAGCAGCCCGTTGACAGGCTACGAGCAGTACTTC.

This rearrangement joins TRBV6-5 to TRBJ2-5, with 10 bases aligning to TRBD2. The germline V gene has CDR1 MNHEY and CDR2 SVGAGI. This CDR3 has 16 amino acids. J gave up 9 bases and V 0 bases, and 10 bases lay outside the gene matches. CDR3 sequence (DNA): TGTGCCAGCAGTTACTCGAGCCTAGCGGGGGTCGGGGCCCAGTACTTC. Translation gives CASSYSSLAGVGAQYF.

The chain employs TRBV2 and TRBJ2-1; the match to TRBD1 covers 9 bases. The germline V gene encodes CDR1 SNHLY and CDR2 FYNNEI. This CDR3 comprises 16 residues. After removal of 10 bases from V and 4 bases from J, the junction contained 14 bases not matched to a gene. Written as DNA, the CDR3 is TGTGCCAACACGCCTACCGCCGGGACAGGGTACAATGAGCAGTTCTTC. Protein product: CANTPTAGTGYNEQFF.

CDR3 in amino acids: CASSLRGSTDTQYF. The CDR3 DNA follows: TGTGCCAGCAGCTTACGGGGTAGCACAGATACGCAGTATTTT. V usage is TRBV7-7 and J usage is TRBJ2-3; a possible D gene is TRBD2 (5 bases). With 2 bases removed from V and 0 bases from J, the gap between germline ends came to 6 bases. CDR3 size: 14 residues. Germline CDR1 and CDR2: SSHAT and FNYEAQ (reference sequence).

The CDR3: CATSRDLGHLNTEAFF. DNA for the CDR3: TGTGCCACCAGCAGAGATCTGGGGCATTTGAACACTGAAGCTTTCTTT. J is TRBJ1-1 and V is TRBV15, with D maybe TRBD1 (5 bases). Germline V gene sequence: CDR1 LNHNV, CDR2 YYDKDF (reference sequence). V lost 0 bases and J lost 0, with 11 bases in between. The CDR3 covers 16 residues.

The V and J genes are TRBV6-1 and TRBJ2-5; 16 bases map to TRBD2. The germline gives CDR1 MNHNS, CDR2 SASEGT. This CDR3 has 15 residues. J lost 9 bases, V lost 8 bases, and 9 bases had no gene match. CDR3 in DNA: TGTGCCAGCCCCCCTCCGGGACTAGCGGGGGGGCCCCAGTACTTC. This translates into CASPPPGLAGGPQYF.

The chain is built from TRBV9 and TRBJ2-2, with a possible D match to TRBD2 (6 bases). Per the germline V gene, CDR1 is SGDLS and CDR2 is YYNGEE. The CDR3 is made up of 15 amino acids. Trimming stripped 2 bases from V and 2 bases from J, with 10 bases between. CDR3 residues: CASSVRGSNTGELFF. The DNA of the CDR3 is TGTGCCAGCAGCGTTCGGGGGAGTAACACCGGGGAGCTGTTTTTT. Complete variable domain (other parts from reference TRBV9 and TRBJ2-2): DSGVTQTPKHLITATGQRVTLRCSPRSGDLSVYWYQQSLDQGLQFLIQYYNGEERAKGNILERFSAQQFPDLHSELNLSSLELGDSALYFCASSVRGSNTGELFFGEGSRLTVL.

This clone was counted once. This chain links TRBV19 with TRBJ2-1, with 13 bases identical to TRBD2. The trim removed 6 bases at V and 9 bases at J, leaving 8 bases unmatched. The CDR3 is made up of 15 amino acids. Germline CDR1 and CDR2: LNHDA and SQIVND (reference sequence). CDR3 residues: CASSLLAGGPGEQFF. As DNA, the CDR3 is TGTGCCAGTAGCCTACTAGCGGGAGGGCCGGGTGAGCAGTTCTTC.

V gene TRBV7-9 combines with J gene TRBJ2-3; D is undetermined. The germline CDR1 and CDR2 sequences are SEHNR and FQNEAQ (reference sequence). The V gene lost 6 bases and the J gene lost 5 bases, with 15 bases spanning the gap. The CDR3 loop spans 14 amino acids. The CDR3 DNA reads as TGTGCCAGCAGTCCCACAACCCCGGGAGATACGCAGTATTTT. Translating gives CASSPTTPGDTQYF. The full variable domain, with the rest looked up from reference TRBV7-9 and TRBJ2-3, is DTGVSQNPRHKITKRGQNVTFRCDPISEHNRLYWYRQTLGQGPEFLTYFQNEAQLEKSRLLSDRFSAERPKGSFSTLEIQRTEQGDSAMYLCASSPTTPGDTQYFGPGTRLTVL.

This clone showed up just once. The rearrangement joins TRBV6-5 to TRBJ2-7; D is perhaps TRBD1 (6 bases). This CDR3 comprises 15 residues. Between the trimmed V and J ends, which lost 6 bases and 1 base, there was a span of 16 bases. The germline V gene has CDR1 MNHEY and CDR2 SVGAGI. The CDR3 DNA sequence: TGTGCCAGCAGGCTAGAGGTAGGGGGTTCCTACGAGCAGTACTTC. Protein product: CASRLEVGGSYEQYF.

As DNA, the CDR3 is TGTGCCAGCAGCCGCACAGGGTCGATCCAAGAGACCCAGTACTTC. Protein: CASSRTGSIQETQYF. The V and J genes are TRBV6-5 and TRBJ2-5; possibly TRBD1 for D (6 bases). Between the trimmed V and J ends, which lost 6 bases and 1 base, there was a span of 15 bases. CDR1 is MNHEY and CDR2 is SVGAGI in the germline V gene. The CDR3 runs 15 residues.

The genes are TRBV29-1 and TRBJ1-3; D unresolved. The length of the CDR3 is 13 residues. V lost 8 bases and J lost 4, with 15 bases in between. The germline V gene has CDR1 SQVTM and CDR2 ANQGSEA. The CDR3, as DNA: TGCAGCACATACGGAGGCGAAGGAAACACCATATATTTT. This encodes CSTYGGEGNTIYF.

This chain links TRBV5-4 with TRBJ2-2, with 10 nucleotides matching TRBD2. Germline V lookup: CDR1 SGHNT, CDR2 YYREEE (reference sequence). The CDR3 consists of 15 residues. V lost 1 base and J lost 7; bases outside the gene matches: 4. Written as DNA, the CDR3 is TGTGCCAGCAGCTTGCAGCGGGGGGGCGTCGGGGAGCTGTTTTTT. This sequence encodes CASSLQRGGVGELFF. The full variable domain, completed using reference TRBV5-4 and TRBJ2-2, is ETGVTQSPTHLIKTRGQQVTLRCSSQSGHNTVSWYQQALGQGPQFIFQYYREEENGRGNFPPRFSGLQFPNYSSELNVNALELDDSALYLCASSLQRGGVGELFFGEGSRLTVL.

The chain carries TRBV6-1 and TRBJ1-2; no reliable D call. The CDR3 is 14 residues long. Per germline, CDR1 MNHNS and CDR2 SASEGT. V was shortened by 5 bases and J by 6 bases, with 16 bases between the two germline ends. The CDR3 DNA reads TGTGCCAGCAGTCCCAGTTGGTCCCTGGATGGCTACACCTTC. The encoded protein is CASSPSWSLDGYTF.

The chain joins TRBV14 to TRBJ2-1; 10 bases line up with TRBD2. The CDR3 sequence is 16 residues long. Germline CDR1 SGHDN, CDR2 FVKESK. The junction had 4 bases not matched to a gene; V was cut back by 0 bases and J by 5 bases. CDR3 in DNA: TGTGCCAGCAGCCAAGATGGTACTAGCGGGGACAATGAGCAGTTCTTC. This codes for CASSQDGTSGDNEQFF.

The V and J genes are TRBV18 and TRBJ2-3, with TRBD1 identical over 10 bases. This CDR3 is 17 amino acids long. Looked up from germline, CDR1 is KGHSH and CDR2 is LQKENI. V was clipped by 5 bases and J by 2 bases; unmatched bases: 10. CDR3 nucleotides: TGTGCCAGCTCAGCGTTCACGGGACAGGGGTTCACAGATACGCAGTATTTT. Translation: CASSAFTGQGFTDTQYF.

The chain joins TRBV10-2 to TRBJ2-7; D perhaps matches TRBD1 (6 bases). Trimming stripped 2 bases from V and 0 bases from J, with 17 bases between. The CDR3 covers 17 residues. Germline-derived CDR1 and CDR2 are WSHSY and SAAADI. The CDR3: CASSEPTTQGPSYEQYF. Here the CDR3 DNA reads TGCGCCAGCAGTGAGCCGACCACTCAGGGGCCCTCCTACGAGCAGTACTTC.

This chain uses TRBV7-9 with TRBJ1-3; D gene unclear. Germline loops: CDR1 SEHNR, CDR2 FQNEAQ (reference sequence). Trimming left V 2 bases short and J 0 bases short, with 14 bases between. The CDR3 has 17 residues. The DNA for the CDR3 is TGTGCCAGCAGCTTATTATCACAGATCTTCTCTGGAAACACCATATATTTT. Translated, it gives CASSLLSQIFSGNTIYF.

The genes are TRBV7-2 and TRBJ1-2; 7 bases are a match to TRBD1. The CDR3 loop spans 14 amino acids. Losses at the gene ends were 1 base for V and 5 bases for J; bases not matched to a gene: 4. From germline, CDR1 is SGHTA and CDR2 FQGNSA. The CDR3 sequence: CASSLVLTGYGYTF. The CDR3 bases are TGTGCCAGCAGCTTAGTCCTGACAGGGTATGGCTACACCTTC.

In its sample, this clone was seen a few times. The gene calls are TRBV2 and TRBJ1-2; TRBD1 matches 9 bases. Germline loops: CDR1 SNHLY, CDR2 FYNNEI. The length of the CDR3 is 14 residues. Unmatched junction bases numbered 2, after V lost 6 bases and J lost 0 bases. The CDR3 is CASRWTGANYGYTF. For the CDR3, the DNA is TGTGCCAGCAGGTGGACAGGGGCTAACTATGGCTACACCTTC.

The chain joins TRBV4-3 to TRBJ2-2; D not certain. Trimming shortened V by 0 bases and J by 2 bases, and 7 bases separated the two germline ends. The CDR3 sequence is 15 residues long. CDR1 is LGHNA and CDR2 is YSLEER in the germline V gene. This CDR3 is CASSQDVRNTGELFF. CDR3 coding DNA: TGCGCCAGCAGCCAAGATGTCAGAAACACCGGGGAGCTGTTTTTT.

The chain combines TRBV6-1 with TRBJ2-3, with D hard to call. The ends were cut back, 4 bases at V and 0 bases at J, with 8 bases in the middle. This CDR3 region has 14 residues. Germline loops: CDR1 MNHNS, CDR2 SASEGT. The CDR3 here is CASSVGESTDTQYF. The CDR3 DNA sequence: TGTGCCAGCAGTGTAGGAGAAAGCACAGATACGCAGTATTTT.

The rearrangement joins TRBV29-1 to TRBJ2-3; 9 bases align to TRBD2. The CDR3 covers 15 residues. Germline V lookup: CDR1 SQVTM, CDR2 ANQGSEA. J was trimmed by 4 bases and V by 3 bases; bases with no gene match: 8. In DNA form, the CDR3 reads TGCAGCGTTGACGAAGCGGGGGGTTTATCAGATACGCAGTATTTT. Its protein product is CSVDEAGGLSDTQYF.

The CDR3 loop is CASSRGGNTEAFF. The DNA for the CDR3 is TGTGCCAGTAGTCGGGGGGGTAACACTGAAGCTTTCTTT. This chain uses TRBV19 with TRBJ1-1, with D possibly matching TRBD1 (5 bases). With 5 bases removed from V and 2 bases from J, the gap between germline ends came to 9 bases. The CDR3 spans 13 residues. Germline values: CDR1 LNHDA, CDR2 SQIVND (reference sequence). The entire variable domain, with the rest obtained from reference TRBV19 and TRBJ1-1, is as follows: DGGITQSPKYLFRKEGQNVTLSCEQNLNHDAMYWYRQDPGQGLRLIYYSQIVNDFQKGDIAEGYSVSREKKESFPLTVTSAQKNPTAFYLCASSRGGNTEAFFGQGTRLTVV.

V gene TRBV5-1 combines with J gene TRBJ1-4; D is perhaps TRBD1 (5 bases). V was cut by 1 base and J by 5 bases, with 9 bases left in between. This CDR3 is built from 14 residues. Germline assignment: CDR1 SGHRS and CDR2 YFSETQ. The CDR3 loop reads CASSLNGGNEKLFF. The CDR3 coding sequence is TGCGCCAGCAGCTTGAATGGGGGGAATGAAAAACTGTTTTTT.

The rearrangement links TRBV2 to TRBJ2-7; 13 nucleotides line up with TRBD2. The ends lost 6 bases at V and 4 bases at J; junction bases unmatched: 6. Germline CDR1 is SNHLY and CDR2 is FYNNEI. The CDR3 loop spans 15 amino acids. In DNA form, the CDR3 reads TGTGCCAGCAGGGAACTAGCGGGGGGGTTATACGAGCAGTACTTC. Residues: CASRELAGGLYEQYF.

The CDR3 here is CASSLRETGPYGYTF. The CDR3, as DNA: TGTGCCAGCAGCTTGAGGGAGACAGGGCCCTATGGCTACACCTTC. The rearrangement links TRBV5-4 to TRBJ1-2; 7 bases are shared with TRBD1. V lost 1 base to trimming and J lost 4 bases; unmatched junction nucleotides: 7. The germline V gene encodes CDR1 SGHNT and CDR2 YYREEE (reference sequence). The CDR3 has 15 amino acids.

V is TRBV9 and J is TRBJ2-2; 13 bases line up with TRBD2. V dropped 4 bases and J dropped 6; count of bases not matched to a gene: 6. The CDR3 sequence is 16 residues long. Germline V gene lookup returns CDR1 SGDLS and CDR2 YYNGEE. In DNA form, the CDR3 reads TGTGCCAGCAGCCCCGGACTAGCGGGAGTTCCCGGGGAGCTGTTTTTT. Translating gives CASSPGLAGVPGELFF.

The CDR3 reads CAISESEDSYGYTF. Here the CDR3 DNA reads TGTGCCATCAGTGAGTCGGAGGACAGCTATGGCTACACCTTC. The chain employs TRBV10-3 and TRBJ1-2; tentative D call: TRBD1 (6 bases). Germline-derived CDR1 and CDR2 are ENHRY and SYGVKD. This CDR3 has 14 amino acids. The V end lost 0 bases, the J end lost 4 bases, and 9 bases lay between the germline ends.